This T cell receptor (beta chain) is from a study of blood T cell repertoires in COVID-19. Study-wide context: The United States, Italy and Spain supplied acute and convalescent COVID-19 samples. PBMCs, B-cell-depleted T cells, or T cells provided the cDNA or gDNA that made up the material.

The CDR3 extends over 14 amino acids. V lost 3 bases to trimming and J lost 5 bases; unmatched junction nucleotides: 5. Germline V lookup: CDR1 SGHKS, CDR2 YYEKEE (reference sequence). This clone was seen a single time. Original processing notes: Estimation of nucleated cell counts was performed using reference gene primer amplification. Profiling relied on immunoSEQ multiplex PCR, and the TCRdb table lists in-frame clones only, not all of them. That table supplies the V and J calls and clone size; D and trimming were determined from the DNA. The sample carries around 100,000 clones, roughly nine tenths recorded once.

The chain has TRBV5-5 and TRBJ2-1; 7 nucleotides agree with TRBD1. This receptor was obtained from a man in his forties or fifties with active COVID-19. The sample consisted of peripheral blood. The CDR3 protein is CASSWGQRNNEQFF. The CDR3 bases are TGTGCCAGCAGCTGGGGACAGAGAAACAATGAGCAGTTCTTC.